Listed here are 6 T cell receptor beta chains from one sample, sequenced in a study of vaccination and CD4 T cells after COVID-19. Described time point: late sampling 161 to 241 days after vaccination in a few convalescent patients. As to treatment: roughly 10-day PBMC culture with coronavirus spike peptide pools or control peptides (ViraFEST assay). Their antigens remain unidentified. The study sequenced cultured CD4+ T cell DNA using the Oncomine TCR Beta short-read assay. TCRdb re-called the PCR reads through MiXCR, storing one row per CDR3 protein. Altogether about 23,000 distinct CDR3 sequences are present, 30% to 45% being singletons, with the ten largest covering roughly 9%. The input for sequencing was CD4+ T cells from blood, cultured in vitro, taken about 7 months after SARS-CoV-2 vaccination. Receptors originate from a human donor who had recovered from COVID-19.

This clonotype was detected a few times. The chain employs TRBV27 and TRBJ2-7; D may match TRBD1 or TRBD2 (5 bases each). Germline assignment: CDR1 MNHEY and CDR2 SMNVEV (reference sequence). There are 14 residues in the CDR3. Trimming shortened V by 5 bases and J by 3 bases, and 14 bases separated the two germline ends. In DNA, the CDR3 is TGTGCCAGCAGTCGAAACCCAGGGAGCTACGAGCAGTACTTC. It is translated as CASSRNPGSYEQYF.

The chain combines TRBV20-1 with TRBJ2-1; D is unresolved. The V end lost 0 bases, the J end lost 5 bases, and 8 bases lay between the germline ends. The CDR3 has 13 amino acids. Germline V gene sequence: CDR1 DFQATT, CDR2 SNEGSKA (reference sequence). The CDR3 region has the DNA TGCAGTGCTAGAGATTTCGGTGACAATGAGCAGTTCTTC. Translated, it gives CSARDFGDNEQFF.

CDR3 protein: CASSSSVSSHDNEQFF. The CDR3 nucleotides are TGTGCCAGCAGCTCTAGTGTCAGTAGCCACGACAATGAGCAGTTCTTC. The chain is built from TRBV7-2 and TRBJ2-1, with D hard to call. From germline, CDR1 is SGHTA and CDR2 FQGNSA. This CDR3 is 16 amino acids long. V lost 4 bases and J 5 bases, leaving 18 bases between the germline ends.

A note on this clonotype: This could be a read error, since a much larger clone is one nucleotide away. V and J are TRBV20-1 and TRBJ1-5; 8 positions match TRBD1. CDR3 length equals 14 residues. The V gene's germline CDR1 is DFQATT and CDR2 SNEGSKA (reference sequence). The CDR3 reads CSAREGQDHQPRHF. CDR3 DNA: TGCAGTGCTAGAGAGGGACAGGATCATCAGCCCCGGCATTTT.

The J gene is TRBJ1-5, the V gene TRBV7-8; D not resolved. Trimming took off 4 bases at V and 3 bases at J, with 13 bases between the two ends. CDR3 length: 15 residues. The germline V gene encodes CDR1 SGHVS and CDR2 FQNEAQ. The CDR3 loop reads CASSWNREDNQPQHF. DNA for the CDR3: TGTGCCAGCAGCTGGAACCGGGAAGACAATCAGCCCCAGCATTTT.

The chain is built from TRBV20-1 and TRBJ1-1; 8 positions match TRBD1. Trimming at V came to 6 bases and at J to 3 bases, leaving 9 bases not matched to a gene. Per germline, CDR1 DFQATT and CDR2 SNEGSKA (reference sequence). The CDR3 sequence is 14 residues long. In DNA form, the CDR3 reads TGCAGTGCAATACAGGGGGACTCGGACACTGAAGCTTTCTTT. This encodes CSAIQGDSDTEAFF.